A single sample is the source of the 26 T cell receptor beta chains below, sequenced in a study of monozygotic twins with inflammatory bowel disease. Reanalyzing the 5' RACE reads, TCRdb keeps one entry per CDR3 protein, without DNA. This sample's table has around 400,000 distinct CDR3 sequences. The sequenced sample consisted of blood. Receptors were obtained from a human donor with ulcerative colitis or Crohn's disease, or a healthy co-twin of an affected twin (not recorded which).

The chain has TRBV10-3 and TRBJ2-7; TCRdb's D gene call, TRBD2, goes unchecked for lack of DNA. The CDR3 totals 15 residues. CDR1 is ENHRY, CDR2 SYGVKD, per germline. CDR3 amino acids: CAITPSGGGSGEQYF.

The V and J genes are TRBV27 and TRBJ1-2; the TCRdb D gene call, TRBD1, has no DNA to confirm it. Germline V gene data show CDR1 as MNHEY and CDR2 as SMNVEV (reference sequence). This CDR3 comprises 16 residues. The CDR3 region is CASSLQWTNRGYGYTF.

This chain joins TRBV7-2 and TRBJ1-1. The V gene's germline CDR1 is SGHTA and CDR2 FQGNSA. The CDR3 totals 14 residues. CDR3 protein: CASSLDMGNTEAFF.

The chain has TRBV19 and TRBJ1-2; the TRBD1 assignment by TCRdb is unverifiable without DNA. Per germline, CDR1 LNHDA and CDR2 SQIVND (reference sequence). The CDR3 totals 14 residues. This chain's CDR3 is CASNTDRGVRGYTF.

This chain uses TRBV7-3 with TRBJ2-2; absent DNA, TCRdb's TRBD2 call cannot be checked. Germline V gives CDR1 SGHTA, CDR2 FQGTGA. This CDR3 comprises 14 residues. This CDR3 is CASSKQGERGELFF.

The rearrangement uses TRBV20-1 and TRBJ2-1; TCRdb outputs TRBD2, but without DNA this stays unchecked. CDR1 is DFQATT and CDR2 is SNEGSKA in the germline V gene (reference sequence). The CDR3 runs 17 residues. This CDR3 reads CSASPRSRSGNYNEQFF.

The J gene is TRBJ2-5, the V gene TRBV5-5; TCRdb gives TRBD1 as the D gene, but with no DNA this cannot be confirmed. Germline V gene sequence: CDR1 SGHKS, CDR2 YYEKEE (reference sequence). This CDR3 is 14 amino acids long. CDR3: CASGIQGAYETQYF.

This rearrangement joins TRBV5-1 to TRBJ1-2; the D call from TCRdb, TRBD1, cannot be confirmed without DNA. Germline V gene data show CDR1 as SGHRS and CDR2 as YFSETQ. This CDR3 is built from 16 residues. The CDR3: CASSLGGTDVTYDYTF.

The chain joins TRBV29-1 to TRBJ2-1; TCRdb's D call of TRBD1 is untestable without DNA. Germline CDR1 is SQVTM and CDR2 is ANQGSEA. CDR3 size: 15 residues. CDR3 region: CSVEGQASSYNEQFF.

This chain connects TRBV9 to TRBJ1-3. Germline CDR1 is SGDLS and CDR2 is YYNGEE. The CDR3 sequence is 18 residues long. CDR3: CASSFRRLPYHSGNTIYF.

The chain is built from TRBV19 and TRBJ1-5; the D call of TRBD1 rests on TCRdb alone, since no DNA is present to check it. The CDR3 extends over 15 amino acids. Looked up from germline, CDR1 is LNHDA and CDR2 is SQIVND (reference sequence). CDR3 residues: CASSVGTGKGQPQHF.

The chain has TRBV3-1 and TRBJ2-5. CDR3 length: 13 amino acids. Per the germline V gene, CDR1 is LGHDT and CDR2 is YNNKEL (reference sequence). The CDR3 here is CASSQNQAETQYF.

J is TRBJ1-2 and V is TRBV5-1. The CDR3 consists of 14 residues. In germline, CDR1 is SGHRS, CDR2 YFSETQ. The CDR3 sequence: CASSAGLTNYGYTF.

This chain uses TRBV6-5 with TRBJ2-5; TCRdb's D gene call, TRBD1, goes unchecked for lack of DNA. Germline-derived CDR1 and CDR2 are MNHEY and SVGAGI. The length of the CDR3 is 13 residues. The CDR3 here is CASSYGRGETQYF.

The chain couples TRBV6-1 to TRBJ2-5; no DNA is available, so the TRBD1 call from TCRdb remains unchecked. Germline values: CDR1 MNHNS, CDR2 SASEGT. CDR3 length: 15 amino acids. The CDR3 loop reads CASRTGKDLQETQYF.

The gene calls are TRBV7-3 and TRBJ1-6. Per germline, CDR1 SGHTA and CDR2 FQGTGA. There are 13 residues in the CDR3. The CDR3 is CASSSDVNSPLHF.

The rearrangement uses TRBV18 and TRBJ2-7. The germline CDR1 and CDR2 sequences are KGHSH and LQKENI. CDR3 length: 14 amino acids. CDR3 sequence reads: CASSPLGQPYEQYF. The complete variable domain, with remaining parts taken from reference TRBV18 and TRBJ2-7, reads NAGVMQNPRHLVRRRGQEARLRCSPMKGHSHVYWYRQLPEEGLKFMVYLQKENIIDESGMPKERFSAEFPKEGPSILRIQQVVRGDSAAYFCASSPLGQPYEQYFGPGTRLTVT.

The chain joins TRBV20-1 to TRBJ2-1. CDR3 length equals 16 residues. From germline, CDR1 is DFQATT and CDR2 SNEGSKA (reference sequence). The CDR3 is CSARDQRPVTYNEQFF.

The chain links TRBV3-1 to TRBJ2-4; with no DNA, the TCRdb D assignment of TRBD1 cannot be verified. Per the germline V gene, CDR1 is LGHDT and CDR2 is YNNKEL (reference sequence). The CDR3 spans 11 residues. The CDR3 region is CASKGDNIQYF.

The chain joins TRBV13 to TRBJ2-2; TCRdb reports TRBD1, a call that lacks DNA to check it against. CDR3 length equals 20 residues. Germline loops: CDR1 PRHDT, CDR2 FYEKMQ (reference sequence). The CDR3 here is CASSRSGLRTGGYDTGELFF.

This rearrangement joins TRBV12-3 or TRBV12-4 to TRBJ2-3. The length of the CDR3 is 17 residues. The CDR3: CASSFCGDYHSTDTQYF.

The chain is built from TRBV5-1 and TRBJ2-3. This CDR3 contains 16 residues. In germline, CDR1 is SGHRS, CDR2 YFSETQ. CDR3 protein: CASSLALRGSTDTQYF.

This chain joins TRBV5-1 and TRBJ1-1; with no DNA, the TCRdb D assignment of TRBD1 cannot be verified. CDR1 is SGHRS, CDR2 YFSETQ, per germline. This CDR3 region has 14 residues. The CDR3: CASSLLSRGTEAFF. Full variable domain (rest looked up from reference TRBV5-1 and TRBJ1-1): KAGVTQTPRYLIKTRGQQVTLSCSPISGHRSVSWYQQTPGQGLQFLFEYFSETQRNKGNFPGRFSGRQFSNSRSEMNVSTLELGDSALYLCASSLLSRGTEAFFGQGTRLTVV.

The chain links TRBV5-1 to TRBJ2-1; the TRBD2 assignment by TCRdb is unverifiable without DNA. This CDR3 is 16 amino acids long. In germline, CDR1 is SGHRS, CDR2 YFSETQ. The CDR3 reads CASSTALAGGRSEQFF. Variable domain in full (rest from reference TRBV5-1 and TRBJ2-1): KAGVTQTPRYLIKTRGQQVTLSCSPISGHRSVSWYQQTPGQGLQFLFEYFSETQRNKGNFPGRFSGRQFSNSRSEMNVSTLELGDSALYLCASSTALAGGRSEQFFGPGTRLTVL.

CDR3 in amino acids: CASRTPGVGYTF. The chain joins TRBV19 to TRBJ1-2; TCRdb returns TRBD1, unconfirmable since there is no DNA. This CDR3 comprises 12 residues. Germline lookup yields CDR1 LNHDA and CDR2 SQIVND (reference sequence). Full variable domain (remainder filled in from reference TRBV19 and TRBJ1-2): DGGITQSPKYLFRKEGQNVTLSCEQNLNHDAMYWYRQDPGQGLRLIYYSQIVNDFQKGDIAEGYSVSREKKESFPLTVTSAQKNPTAFYLCASRTPGVGYTFGSGTRLTVV.

The genes are TRBV10-3 and TRBJ1-1; with no DNA, the TCRdb D assignment of TRBD1 cannot be verified. This CDR3 region has 14 residues. CDR1 ENHRY and CDR2 SYGVKD come from the germline V gene. The CDR3 sequence is CAISPGQKNTEAFF.